A selection of T cell receptor beta chains follows, all from one sample in a study of blood T cell dynamics during melanoma immunotherapy. Some clones are missing from TCRdb's copy, which holds only in-frame ones; the method was immunoSEQ multiplex PCR. The table includes about 10,000 clones, approximately 89% detected once. Material: blood, obtained from a patient treated with checkpoint blockade. Every receptor here comes from a human donor with melanoma. The CDR3 runs from the conserved cysteine through the conserved F or W. The D gene is left open where the match is weak. Size is omitted from some rows. Given values are once, few, many or a class for expanded clones.

v_gene	j_gene	d_gene	abundance	CDR3nt	CDR3aa
TRBV19	TRBJ2-1	TRBD1	.	TGTGCCAGTAGTACCCACCGAGACAGGGACAATGAGCAGTTCTTC	CASSTHRDRDNEQFF
TRBV10-3	TRBJ1-1	.	few	TGTGCCATCAGTGAGTCCTGGGCAGTCGAAGCTTTCTTT	CAISESWAVEAFF
TRBV15	TRBJ2-7	.	.	TGTGCCACCAGCAGAGGCGCAGCGAGCTCCTACGAGCAGTACTTC	CATSRGAASSYEQYF
TRBV6-6	TRBJ1-1	.	.	TGTGCCAGCAGTTACATGCGTCCAAACACTGAAGCTTTCTTT	CASSYMRPNTEAFF
TRBV6-5	TRBJ1-2	.	.	TGTGCCAGCAGTTACGGGGGATCCAATGGCTACACCTTC	CASSYGGSNGYTF
TRBV27	TRBJ2-3	TRBD2	.	TGTGCCAGCAGCCACCGGGGGGGGCCGGCGTATTTT	CASSHRGGPAYF
TRBV5-1	TRBJ2-2	TRBD1	.	TGCGCCAGCAGCTTGGTGGGACAGGTCGCTACCGGGGAGCTGTTTTTT	CASSLVGQVATGELFF
TRBV5-6	TRBJ1-2	TRBD1	.	TGTGCCAGCAGCTTGGGAGGGGGCGGCATGTCATATGGCTACACCTTC	CASSLGGGGMSYGYTF
TRBV7-2	TRBJ1-2	.	.	TGTGCCAGCAGCTCGAGAAGGGCCGTCTATGGCTACACCTTC	CASSSRRAVYGYTF
TRBV7-6	TRBJ2-7	.	.	TGTGCCAGCAGCTTAACGGGACCTACCTCCGAGCAGTACTTC	CASSLTGPTSEQYF
TRBV4-2	TRBJ2-7	.	.	TGTGCCAGCAGCCAAGGGGTGGGGGGAGTCTCCTACGAGCAGTACTTC	CASSQGVGGVSYEQYF
TRBV28	TRBJ1-1	.	once	TGTGCCAGCAGTTTATTCGGCTCGAACATGAACACTGAAGCTTTCTTT	CASSLFGSNMNTEAFF
TRBV4-2	TRBJ1-4	.	.	TGTGCCAGCAACGACCCCCCCCGGAATGAAAAACTGTTTTTT	CASNDPPRNEKLFF
TRBV27	TRBJ2-1	.	.	TGTGCCAGCAGCCGCTGGGGCGCAGGGCAGTTCTTC	CASSRWGAGQFF
TRBV19	TRBJ1-1	.	.	TGTGCCAGTAGCCACGGCCTGGGGAACACTGAAGCTTTCTTT	CASSHGLGNTEAFF
TRBV7-6	TRBJ2-7	.	.	TGTGCCAGCAGCTTAGGGAGCGGGCAGTACTTC	CASSLGSGQYF
TRBV19	TRBJ2-7	.	.	TGTGCCAGTAGTATAGGGGCCTCCGAGCGGTACTTC	CASSIGASERYF
TRBV29-1	TRBJ1-1	.	.	TGCAGCGTTGAGCGTCGGGGGACTGAAGCTTTCTTT	CSVERRGTEAFF
TRBV5-8	TRBJ2-7	.	once	TGTGCCAGCAGCAACCCCGGGACGGCCTCCTACGAGCAGTACTTC	CASSNPGTASYEQYF
TRBV19	TRBJ2-7	.	.	TGTGCCAGTAGTCCAGCCGGGGGTGGGTACGAGCAGTACTTC	CASSPAGGGYEQYF
TRBV28	TRBJ2-7	.	.	TGTGCCAGCAGTAACGTCGCAGGGGCCGCCTACGAGCAGTACTTC	CASSNVAGAAYEQYF
TRBV5-1	TRBJ2-1	TRBD2	.	TGCGCCAGCAGCTTGGGTCGGGGAGGGTCTACAAATGAGCAGTTCTTC	CASSLGRGGSTNEQFF
TRBV7-2	TRBJ2-2	TRBD2	.	TGTGCCAGCAGCCCAATAGCGGGAGGAGCCGGGGAGCTGTTTTTT	CASSPIAGGAGELFF
TRBV19	TRBJ2-3	.	.	TGTGCCAGTAGTAACCCTCCGGGATTCTGGTATTTT	CASSNPPGFWYF
TRBV7-8	TRBJ1-5	TRBD1	.	TGTGCCAGCAGCTTAGAGGGACAGTCTAGCAATCAGCCCCAGCATTTT	CASSLEGQSSNQPQHF
TRBV2	TRBJ1-6	TRBD1	.	TGTGCCACCCAGGGGGTCGGGTCACCCCTCCACTTT	CATQGVGSPLHF
TRBV27	TRBJ2-7	.	.	TGTGCCAGCAGTTTTCTTACTAGCCTCTACGAGCAGTACTTC	CASSFLTSLYEQYF
TRBV13	TRBJ2-5	.	.	TGTGCCAGCAGCCAGTTGGGGGGAGAGACCCAGTACTTC	CASSQLGGETQYF
TRBV6-1	TRBJ2-7	TRBD1	.	TGTGCCAGCAGTGAATGGGGACAGGGGTCGTACGAGCAGTACTTC	CASSEWGQGSYEQYF
TRBV5-8	TRBJ2-7	TRBD1	.	TGTGCCAGCAGCTTGGACAGGGGTACCGAGCAGTACTTC	CASSLDRGTEQYF
TRBV11-3	TRBJ2-7	TRBD1	.	TGTGCCAGCAGCCTCCCGGACAGGGGGGTCTTCGAGCAGTACTTC	CASSLPDRGVFEQYF
TRBV25-1	TRBJ2-2	.	.	TGTGCCAGCAGTGAGCTGGCGAACACCGGGGAGCTGTTTTTT	CASSELANTGELFF
TRBV11-1	TRBJ2-7	.	.	TGTGCCAGCAGTCAGGGGCGGGAGCCCTCCTACGAGCAGTACTTC	CASSQGREPSYEQYF
TRBV19	TRBJ2-7	.	.	TGTGCCACCCGGCAGGGGGGATCGGCTTGGGAGCAGTACTTC	CATRQGGSAWEQYF
TRBV11-1	TRBJ2-5	TRBD2	.	TGTGCCAGCGCCCCAAGGGTTCGGGAGGGGACCCAGTACTTC	CASAPRVREGTQYF
TRBV7-2	TRBJ1-4	.	.	TGTGCCAGCAGCTTAGGGCCTCTGGGGGAAAAACTGTTTTTT	CASSLGPLGEKLFF
TRBV11-3	TRBJ2-2	.	.	TGTGCCAGCGCGCCCGGCAGGGGGGACACCGGGGAGCTGTTTTTT	CASAPGRGDTGELFF
TRBV6-4	TRBJ2-6	.	.	TGTGCCAGCAGCCCGGACGGCTCTGGGGCCAACGTCCTGACTTTC	CASSPDGSGANVLTF
TRBV5-1	TRBJ1-4	.	once	TGCGCCAGCAGCCCGGCGGACCCCACTTGGGAAAAACTGTTTTTT	CASSPADPTWEKLFF
TRBV10-3	TRBJ1-1	TRBD1	.	TGTGCCATCAGACCGGGACAGGGTTTTAACACTGAAGCTTTCTTT	CAIRPGQGFNTEAFF